The T cell receptor (beta chain) under discussion was sequenced for a study of patients and donors after allogeneic stem cell transplantation. The CDR3 has 17 amino acids. Trimming cost V 0 bases and J 0 bases, with 11 bases left between them. Germline values: CDR1 SGHAT, CDR2 FQNNGV. Via MiXCR, TCRdb re-called the RT-PCR reads, giving one row per CDR3 protein. This repertoire shows tens of thousands of distinct CDR3 sequences, approximately 26% found once; its top ten account for around a quarter. The rearrangement uses TRBV11-2 and TRBJ1-4; D remains ambiguous. The source of this sequence is a human donor who was either an allogeneic HSCT recipient or a stem cell or donor lymphocyte infusion donor (not recorded which). It is not recorded whose cells these are; they may come from a transplant donor. Sequencing was carried out using blood, either unsorted or a sorted T cell fraction (not recorded which). CDR3 in DNA: TGTGCCAGCAGCTTAGAGGCACATGCCTCAACTAATGAAAAACTGTTTTTT. This sequence encodes CASSLEAHASTNEKLFF.